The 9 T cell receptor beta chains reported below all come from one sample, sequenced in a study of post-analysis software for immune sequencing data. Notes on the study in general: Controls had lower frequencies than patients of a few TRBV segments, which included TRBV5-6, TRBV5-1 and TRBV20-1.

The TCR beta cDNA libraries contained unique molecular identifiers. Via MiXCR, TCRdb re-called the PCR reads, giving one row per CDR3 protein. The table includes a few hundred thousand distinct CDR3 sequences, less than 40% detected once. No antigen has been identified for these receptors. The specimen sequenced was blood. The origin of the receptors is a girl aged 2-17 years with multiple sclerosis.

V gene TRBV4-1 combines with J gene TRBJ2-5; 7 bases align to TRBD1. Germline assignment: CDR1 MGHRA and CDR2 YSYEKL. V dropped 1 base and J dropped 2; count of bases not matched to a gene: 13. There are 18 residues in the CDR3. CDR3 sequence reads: CASSQVIARGRGQETQYF. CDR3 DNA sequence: TGCGCCAGCAGCCAAGTAATCGCTAGGGGCAGGGGGCAAGAGACCCAGTACTTC.

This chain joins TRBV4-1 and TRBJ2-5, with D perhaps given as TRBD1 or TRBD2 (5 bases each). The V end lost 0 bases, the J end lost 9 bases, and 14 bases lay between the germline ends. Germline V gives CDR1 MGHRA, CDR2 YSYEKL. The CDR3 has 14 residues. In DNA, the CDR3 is TGCGCCAGCAGCCAAGATTATTCTGGGGGTGCCCAGTACTTC. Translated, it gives CASSQDYSGGAQYF.

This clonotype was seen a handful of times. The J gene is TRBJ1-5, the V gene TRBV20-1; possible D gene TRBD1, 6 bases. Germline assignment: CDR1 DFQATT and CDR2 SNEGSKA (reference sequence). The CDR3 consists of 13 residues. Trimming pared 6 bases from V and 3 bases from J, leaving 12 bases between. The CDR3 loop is CSALGAHNQPQHF. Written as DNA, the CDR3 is TGCAGTGCCCTGGGGGCCCACAATCAGCCCCAGCATTTT.

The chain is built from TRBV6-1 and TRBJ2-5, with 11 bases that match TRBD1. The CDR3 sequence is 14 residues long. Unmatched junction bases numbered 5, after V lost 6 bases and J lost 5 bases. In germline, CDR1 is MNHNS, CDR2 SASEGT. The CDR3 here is CASRGQGVVETQYF. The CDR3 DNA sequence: TGTGCCAGCAGGGGACAGGGGGTTGTGGAGACCCAGTACTTC.

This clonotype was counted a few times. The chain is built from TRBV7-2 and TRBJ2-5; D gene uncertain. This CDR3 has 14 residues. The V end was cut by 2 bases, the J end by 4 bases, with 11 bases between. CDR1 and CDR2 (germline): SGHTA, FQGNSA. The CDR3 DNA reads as TGTGCCAGCAGCTTATCGGCCGGGTCAGAGACCCAGTACTTC. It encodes CASSLSAGSETQYF.

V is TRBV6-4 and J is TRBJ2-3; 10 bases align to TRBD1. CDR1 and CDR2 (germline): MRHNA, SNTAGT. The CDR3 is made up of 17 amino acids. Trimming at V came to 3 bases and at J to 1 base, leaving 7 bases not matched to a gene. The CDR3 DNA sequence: TGTGCCAGCAGTGAATCATCCGGGACAGGGGGCACAGATACGCAGTATTTT. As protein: CASSESSGTGGTDTQYF.

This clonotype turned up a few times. The CDR3 DNA reads as TGCGCCAGCAGCAGACGGGGGTCCGAAAACACTGAAGCTTTCTTT. As protein: CASSRRGSENTEAFF. This chain links TRBV5-1 with TRBJ1-1, with a tentative D call TRBD1 (5 bases). V was cut by 4 bases and J by 2 bases, with 15 bases left in between. Germline V CDR1 and CDR2: SGHRS, YFSETQ. This CDR3 region has 15 residues. The variable domain in full, completed from reference TRBV5-1 and TRBJ1-1, reads KAGVTQTPRYLIKTRGQQVTLSCSPISGHRSVSWYQQTPGQGLQFLFEYFSETQRNKGNFPGRFSGRQFSNSRSEMNVSTLELGDSALYLCASSRRGSENTEAFFGQGTRLTVV.

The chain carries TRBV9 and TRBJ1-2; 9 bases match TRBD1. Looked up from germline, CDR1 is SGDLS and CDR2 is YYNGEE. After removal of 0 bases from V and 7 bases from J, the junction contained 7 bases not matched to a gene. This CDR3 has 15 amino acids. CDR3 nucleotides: TGTGCCAGCAGCGTAGGACACAGGGGGCTGGGTGGCTACACCTTC. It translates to CASSVGHRGLGGYTF. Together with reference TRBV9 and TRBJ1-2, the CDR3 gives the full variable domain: DSGVTQTPKHLITATGQRVTLRCSPRSGDLSVYWYQQSLDQGLQFLIQYYNGEERAKGNILERFSAQQFPDLHSELNLSSLELGDSALYFCASSVGHRGLGGYTFGSGTRLTVV.

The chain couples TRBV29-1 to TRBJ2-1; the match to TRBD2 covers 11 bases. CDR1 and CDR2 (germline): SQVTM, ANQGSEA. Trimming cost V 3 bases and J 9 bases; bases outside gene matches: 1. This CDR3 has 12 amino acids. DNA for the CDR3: TGCAGCGTTGATGGACTAGCGGGTGAGCAGTTCTTC. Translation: CSVDGLAGEQFF.